Presented here are 8 T cell receptor beta chains from one specimen sequenced in a study of CD8 T cells in Susac syndrome. The authors reverse transcribed about 0.5 to 1 ug RNA with random hexamers. TCRdb re-called the immunoSEQ multiplex PCR reads through MiXCR, storing one row per CDR3 protein. The top ten hold around 0.15% of the sample, which has around 180,000 distinct CDR3 sequences, roughly 95% seen once. Specimen: CD8+ T cells from PBMCs. Receptor source: a human donor with multiple sclerosis.

V and J are TRBV9 and TRBJ1-2, with D perhaps TRBD1 (6 bases). Germline V lookup: CDR1 SGDLS, CDR2 YYNGEE. The CDR3 runs to 13 residues. V shed 3 bases and J shed 7 bases, with 13 bases lying between them. As DNA, the CDR3 is TGTGCCAGCAGCGAGTTCCTCAGGGGTGGCTACACCTTC. Encoded protein: CASSEFLRGGYTF. Based on the CDR3 plus reference TRBV9 and TRBJ1-2, the full variable domain is DSGVTQTPKHLITATGQRVTLRCSPRSGDLSVYWYQQSLDQGLQFLIQYYNGEERAKGNILERFSAQQFPDLHSELNLSSLELGDSALYFCASSEFLRGGYTFGSGTRLTVV.

The rearrangement links TRBV12-3 or TRBV12-4 to TRBJ1-2; D not resolved. The CDR3 extends over 11 amino acids. The V and J ends lost 3 bases and 8 bases respectively, with 7 bases between them. This CDR3 reads CASSFGIGYTF. DNA of the CDR3: TGTGCCAGCAGTTTCGGGATAGGCTACACCTTC.

This chain links TRBV28 with TRBJ2-7, with 13 bases that match TRBD2. Trimming took 7 bases from V and 4 from J; bases not matched to a gene: 7. CDR1 MDHEN and CDR2 SYDVKM come from the germline V gene. The CDR3 length is 15 residues. CDR3 in amino acids: CASTVGLAGVYEQYF. The CDR3 DNA sequence: TGTGCCAGCACTGTTGGACTAGCGGGAGTATACGAGCAGTACTTC.

The chain is built from TRBV5-6 and TRBJ2-6; TRBD2 might be the D (5 bases). The CDR3 covers 18 residues. V was pared by 2 bases and J by 4 bases, with 19 bases between. Per germline, CDR1 SGHDT and CDR2 YYEEEE. The CDR3 region has the DNA TGTGCCAGCAGCTTCGGATTCTACACTGGGAGAGGGGCCAACGTCCTGACTTTC. Translating gives CASSFGFYTGRGANVLTF.

The chain carries TRBV7-2 and TRBJ2-7, with unresolved D. Trimming removed 3 bases at V and 4 bases at J, with 10 bases between. CDR1 is SGHTA and CDR2 is FQGNSA in the germline V gene. The CDR3 has 13 residues. The CDR3 sequence: CASSFGRLYEQYF. The CDR3 region has the DNA TGTGCCAGCAGCTTCGGCAGGTTATACGAGCAGTACTTC.

The chain uses TRBV20-1 and TRBJ2-7; TRBD1 agrees at 9 bases. The CDR3 length is 17 residues. The trim removed 0 bases at V and 4 bases at J, leaving 13 bases unmatched. Germline CDR1 and CDR2: DFQATT and SNEGSKA (reference sequence). The CDR3 coding sequence is TGCAGTGCTAGAGACGATACAGGGGGCGCGGCCCGATACGAGCAGTACTTC. Amino acid sequence: CSARDDTGGAARYEQYF.

This clonotype was counted a few times. The rearrangement links TRBV19 to TRBJ2-7; TRBD2 is a possible D gene (6 bases). The CDR3 sequence is 14 residues long. The V gene's germline CDR1 is LNHDA and CDR2 SQIVND (reference sequence). Trimming left V 7 bases short and J 3 bases short, with 16 bases between. CDR3 nucleotides: TGTGCCAGTACCCCGGGGGTAGGGGACTACGAGCAGTACTTC. It is translated as CASTPGVGDYEQYF.

The CDR3: CASSPSTLLRETQYF. CDR3 sequence (DNA): TGTGCCAGCAGTCCCTCGACCCTTCTGCGGGAGACCCAGTACTTC. J is TRBJ2-5 and V is TRBV25-1; D is unclear. Per germline, CDR1 MGHDK and CDR2 SYGVNS. The CDR3 extends over 15 amino acids. V gave up 5 bases and J gave up 5 bases, with 18 bases separating them.